A selection of T cell receptor beta chains follows, all from one sample in a study of blood T cells in healthy people across ages. TCRdb re-called the 5' RACE reads through MiXCR, storing one row per CDR3 protein. The sample lists about 1.7 million distinct CDR3 sequences, 28% occurring once. The sequencing sample was made of blood. The receptors originated from a woman in her twenties or thirties in good health. CDR3s include the opening cysteine and the closing phenylalanine or tryptophan. D genes are given only for firm matches. Size is stated for part of the rows, as once, few or many counts, or as a class when the clone is expanded.

v_call: TRBV5-1
j_call: TRBJ2-7
clone_size: few
d_call: TRBD2
cdr3_nt: TGCGCCAGCGCGGGACTAGTGGGCCCCTACGAGCAGTACTTC
cdr3_aa: CASAGLVGPYEQYF

v_call: TRBV4-2
j_call: TRBJ2-2
clone_size: few
d_call: TRBD2
cdr3_nt: TGTGCCAGCAGCCAAGATTATACGGGGGGGCAGACCGGGGAGCTGTTTTTT
cdr3_aa: CASSQDYTGGQTGELFF

v_call: TRBV30
j_call: TRBJ2-7
clone_size: many
d_call: TRBD1
cdr3_nt: TGTGCCTGGAGTACCGGGACAGGGGGGCAAGAGCAGTACTTC
cdr3_aa: CAWSTGTGGQEQYF

v_call: TRBV20-1
j_call: TRBJ2-1
clone_size: -
d_call: -
cdr3_nt: TGCAGTGCTAGGGGAGCCGGGTGGGGTGAGCAGTTCTTC
cdr3_aa: CSARGAGWGEQFF

v_call: TRBV7-2
j_call: TRBJ2-5
clone_size: few
d_call: -
cdr3_nt: TGTGCCAGCAGTTTACAGCCGACTAGGGGGGGAGAGACCCAGTACTTC
cdr3_aa: CASSLQPTRGGETQYF

v_call: TRBV6-4
j_call: TRBJ2-2
clone_size: -
d_call: TRBD2
cdr3_nt: TGTGCCAGCAGCGGGACTAGCACCGGGGAGCTGTTTTTT
cdr3_aa: CASSGTSTGELFF

v_call: TRBV7-2
j_call: TRBJ2-1
clone_size: few
d_call: -
cdr3_nt: TGTGCCAGCAGCTTTCTCCTTAGCGGTAGCTCCTACAATGAGCAGTTCTTC
cdr3_aa: CASSFLLSGSSYNEQFF

v_call: TRBV12-3/TRBV12-4
j_call: TRBJ2-1
clone_size: -
d_call: TRBD2
cdr3_nt: TGTGCCACACATACTAGCGGGGTGGGGAATGAGCAGTTCTTC
cdr3_aa: CATHTSGVGNEQFF

v_call: TRBV3-1
j_call: TRBJ2-2
clone_size: -
d_call: -
cdr3_nt: TGTGCCAGCAGCCTGTCGGACGGGAACACCGGGGAGCTGTTTTTT
cdr3_aa: CASSLSDGNTGELFF

v_call: TRBV10-3
j_call: TRBJ2-5
clone_size: many
d_call: -
cdr3_nt: TGTGCCATCAGTGTGGATGGCGAGACCCAGTACTTC
cdr3_aa: CAISVDGETQYF

v_call: TRBV12-3/TRBV12-4
j_call: TRBJ2-3
clone_size: few
d_call: TRBD2
cdr3_nt: TGTGCCAGCACCCAAGCGGGGTGGGCAGATACGCAGTATTTT
cdr3_aa: CASTQAGWADTQYF